What follows describes a single T cell receptor beta chain. Its target is not known. This sample is drawn from a study of OX40 agonist ivuxolimab in advanced cancers. Study-level points and caveats: In CD8+ T cells, expanded clones were on average more numerous than in CD4+.

TCRdb's copy holds only in-frame clones and misses some; the assay was immunoSEQ multiplex PCR. The table has roughly 49,000 clones, 80% to 90% seen once. Sequenced material: CD4+ or CD8+ T cells sorted from blood, taken in a trial of the OX40 agonist ivuxolimab. The sequence came from an adult with an advanced solid tumor such as melanoma, head and neck, liver or kidney cancer.

In nucleotides, the CDR3 is TGTGCCAGCAAAATCGGGGGACAGGAAGTCTCTGGGGCCAACGTCCTGACTTTC. Its translation is CASKIGGQEVSGANVLTF. The chain employs TRBV19 and TRBJ2-6; 8 bases are shared with TRBD1. V was pared by 9 bases and J by 0 bases, with 13 bases of the junction left unmatched. Germline V CDR1 and CDR2: LNHDA, SQIVND (reference sequence). This CDR3 spans 18 amino acids.